These 31 T cell receptor beta chains share one sample of origin, sequenced in a study of T cell responses to AZD1222 COVID-19 vaccine. Generated by immunoSEQ multiplex PCR, the TCRdb table keeps only in-frame clones and is missing some. Here the sample spans over 75,000 clones, 70% to 90% being singletons. Sequenced here: peripheral blood, sampled 28 days after the second AZD1222 dose. These receptors came from an adult who received the AZD1222 COVID-19 vaccine.

The chain recombines TRBV6-5 with TRBJ1-4; possibly TRBD1 for D (6 bases). V was pared by 6 bases and J by 4 bases, with 12 bases between. Germline V gene data show CDR1 as MNHEY and CDR2 as SVGAGI. The CDR3 runs to 14 residues. CDR3 nucleotide sequence: TGTGCCAGCAGAACCGGGACAAATAATGAAAAACTGTTTTTT. It codes for CASRTGTNNEKLFF.

The V and J genes are TRBV30 and TRBJ1-6; possibly TRBD1 for D (6 bases). This CDR3 comprises 14 residues. Germline CDR1 GTSNPN, CDR2 SVGIG (reference sequence). V lost 1 base to trimming and J lost 8 bases, with 12 bases between them. The CDR3 DNA sequence: TGTGCCTGGAGTGACGGGGGGCGGGATTCACCCCTCCACTTT. This codes for CAWSDGGRDSPLHF.

The J gene is TRBJ1-1, the V gene TRBV6-5; D unresolved. Trimming shortened V by 2 bases and J by 1 base, and 11 bases separated the two germline ends. The germline gives CDR1 MNHEY, CDR2 SVGAGI. The CDR3 is 15 residues long. In DNA, the CDR3 is TGTGCCAGCAGTTACACGCAGAACTCGAACACTGAAGCTTTCTTT. This encodes CASSYTQNSNTEAFF.

This chain links TRBV9 with TRBJ2-3, with 9 bases fitting TRBD1. Germline V gene data show CDR1 as SGDLS and CDR2 as YYNGEE. The V and J ends lost 1 base and 2 bases, in that order; junction bases with no gene match: 2. The CDR3 is made up of 15 amino acids. DNA of the CDR3: TGTGCCAGCAGCGTAAGGGACAGGGCCACAGATACGCAGTATTTT. Its protein product is CASSVRDRATDTQYF.

The chain carries TRBV27 and TRBJ2-7, with D unclear. V lost 4 bases to trimming and J lost 7 bases, with 8 bases between them. The length of the CDR3 is 11 residues. Germline V gene lookup returns CDR1 MNHEY and CDR2 SMNVEV (reference sequence). CDR3 sequence: CASSWGSEQYF. Here the CDR3 DNA reads TGTGCCAGCAGTTGGGGTTCAGAGCAGTACTTC.

The V call is TRBV11-2, the J call TRBJ1-2, with D perhaps TRBD1 (6 bases). Looked up from germline, CDR1 is SGHAT and CDR2 is FQNNGV. The CDR3 sequence is 14 residues long. With 1 base removed from V and 5 bases from J, the gap between germline ends came to 11 bases. CDR3 bases: TGTGCCAGCAGCTTAGCCCCAGGGGTTTATGGCTACACCTTC. This codes for CASSLAPGVYGYTF.

The gene calls are TRBV28 and TRBJ2-3, with 8 positions matching TRBD2. The CDR3 totals 14 residues. V gave up 2 bases and J gave up 7 bases; unmatched junction bases: 5. Germline V CDR1 and CDR2: MDHEN, SYDVKM. The CDR3 bases are TGTGCCAGCAGTTTAGTTAGCGGGGCTAATACGCAGTATTTT. Its translation is CASSLVSGANTQYF.

This rearrangement joins TRBV4-3 to TRBJ2-2; TRBD2 might be the D (5 bases). CDR1 and CDR2 from the germline V gene are LGHNA and YSLEER. The V and J ends lost 1 base and 6 bases respectively, with 9 bases between them. The CDR3 loop spans 14 amino acids. The CDR3 region has the DNA TGCGCCAGCAGCCAAGTCGGGGAACCCGGGGAGCTGTTTTTT. Its protein product is CASSQVGEPGELFF.

This clone was observed a single time. Written as DNA, the CDR3 is TGTGCCCCCCATCCAGGGTACAACGAGCAGTACTTC. Protein: CAPHPGYNEQYF. The J gene is TRBJ2-7, the V gene TRBV24-1, with D perhaps TRBD1 (5 bases). This CDR3 spans 12 amino acids. Germline V gene lookup returns CDR1 KGHDR and CDR2 SFDVKD. The V gene lost 12 bases and the J gene lost 5 bases, with 16 bases spanning the gap.

The chain joins TRBV4-3 to TRBJ1-6; TRBD1 might be the D (6 bases). Germline CDR1 reads LGHNA; CDR2 reads YSLEER. The CDR3 loop spans 17 amino acids. The germline V and J ends were trimmed by 4 bases and 0 bases, with 13 bases remaining between them. CDR3 amino acids: CASSRTPDSSYNSPLHF. The CDR3 nucleotides read TGCGCCAGCAGCCGGACACCGGACAGCTCCTATAATTCACCCCTCCACTTT.

The chain carries TRBV16 and TRBJ1-1, with unresolved D. Germline loops: CDR1 KGHSY, CDR2 FQNENV. Between the trimmed V and J ends, which lost 1 base and 2 bases, there was a span of 11 bases. The CDR3 runs 15 residues. The CDR3 is CASSQYPGGNTEAFF. In DNA, the CDR3 is TGTGCCAGCAGCCAATATCCAGGAGGAAACACTGAAGCTTTCTTT.

Here the CDR3 reads CASSLGGRPTEAFF. In DNA form, the CDR3 reads TGTGCCAGCAGTTTAGGAGGGAGGCCCACTGAAGCTTTCTTT. The chain is built from TRBV27 and TRBJ1-1; D uncertain. The CDR3 length is 14 residues. The germline V gene encodes CDR1 MNHEY and CDR2 SMNVEV (reference sequence). Trimming cost V 2 bases and J 4 bases, with 11 bases left between them.

The J gene is TRBJ1-6, the V gene TRBV14; no firm D call. The V gene's germline CDR1 is SGHDN and CDR2 FVKESK. This CDR3 has 13 amino acids. The V end lost 0 bases, the J end lost 9 bases, and 6 bases lay between the germline ends. CDR3 region: CASSQDLSSPLHF. Here the CDR3 DNA reads TGTGCCAGCAGCCAAGATCTGTCTTCACCCCTCCACTTT.

The chain carries TRBV24-1 and TRBJ2-7; TRBD1 matches at 8 bases. The V and J ends lost 4 bases and 0 bases, in that order; junction bases with no gene match: 4. The CDR3 contains 15 residues. CDR1 is KGHDR and CDR2 is SFDVKD in the germline V gene. The CDR3 loop reads CATSDAGQVSYEQYF. CDR3 coding DNA: TGTGCCACCAGTGACGCGGGACAGGTCTCCTACGAGCAGTACTTC.

This rearrangement joins TRBV7-3 to TRBJ1-1, with D possibly TRBD1 on 6 matching bases. The CDR3 has 14 residues. Germline V gene lookup returns CDR1 SGHTA and CDR2 FQGTGA. Trimming took 5 bases from V and 6 from J, leaving 16 bases between them. CDR3 DNA sequence: TGTGCCAGCAGCCCAGGGGCTCGGAGGGCTGAAGCTTTCTTT. Translation: CASSPGARRAEAFF.

The V call is TRBV19, the J call TRBJ1-5; 10 bases map to TRBD1. The CDR3 has 14 residues. Germline CDR1 LNHDA, CDR2 SQIVND (reference sequence). V was clipped by 6 bases and J by 5 bases; unmatched bases: 4. The CDR3 nucleotides are TGTGCCAGTAGCGGGACAGGGGCATATCAGCCCCAGCATTTT. Protein: CASSGTGAYQPQHF.

This sequence joins TRBV5-1 and TRBJ1-1; possible D gene TRBD1, 6 bases. Germline CDR1 reads SGHRS; CDR2 reads YFSETQ. The CDR3 covers 15 residues. The ends were cut back, 1 base at V and 5 bases at J, with 15 bases in the middle. The CDR3 region is CASSLNSAGVTEAFF. In DNA, the CDR3 is TGCGCCAGCAGCTTGAACTCTGCAGGGGTGACTGAAGCTTTCTTT. The full variable domain, its missing parts supplied by reference TRBV5-1 and TRBJ1-1, is KAGVTQTPRYLIKTRGQQVTLSCSPISGHRSVSWYQQTPGQGLQFLFEYFSETQRNKGNFPGRFSGRQFSNSRSEMNVSTLELGDSALYLCASSLNSAGVTEAFFGQGTRLTVV.

The chain uses TRBV29-1 and TRBJ1-1; D is ambiguous. CDR3 size: 12 residues. Germline V gives CDR1 SQVTM, CDR2 ANQGSEA. V lost 6 bases and J 10 bases, leaving 18 bases between the germline ends. The CDR3 DNA follows: TGCAGCGTGTTCGACCTGGCGGTCGGAGCTTTCTTT. Its protein product is CSVFDLAVGAFF.

The chain combines TRBV4-1 with TRBJ2-7; perhaps TRBD1 as D (5 bases). CDR1 and CDR2 (germline): MGHRA, YSYEKL. The CDR3 is 14 residues long. Trimming took 3 bases from V and 0 from J, leaving 9 bases between them. CDR3 sequence (DNA): TGCGCCAGCAGCCATCAGGGTGGCTCCTACGAGCAGTACTTC. Its translation: CASSHQGGSYEQYF.

This clone has only one observation. The chain links TRBV9 to TRBJ2-1; perhaps D is TRBD1 or TRBD2 (5 bases each). Germline CDR1 and CDR2: SGDLS and YYNGEE. Trimming took off 2 bases at V and 2 bases at J, with 14 bases between the two ends. This CDR3 region has 16 residues. The CDR3 DNA reads as TGTGCCAGCAGCGTTCTGGGCTGGGGACCCTACAATGAGCAGTTCTTC. Its translation: CASSVLGWGPYNEQFF.

The rearrangement uses TRBV7-2 and TRBJ1-2, with unresolved D. Trimming pared 5 bases from V and 2 bases from J, leaving 12 bases between. This CDR3 comprises 14 residues. CDR1 is SGHTA and CDR2 is FQGNSA in the germline V gene. The CDR3 is CASSPWTANYGYTF. Here the CDR3 DNA reads TGTGCCAGCAGCCCATGGACGGCCAACTATGGCTACACCTTC.

The J gene is TRBJ1-2, the V gene TRBV14; maybe TRBD1 (5 bases). Germline lookup yields CDR1 SGHDN and CDR2 FVKESK. Trimming pared 0 bases from V and 4 bases from J, leaving 15 bases between. There are 16 residues in the CDR3. CDR3 nucleotide sequence: TGTGCCAGCAGCCAAGAGCGGGACCGATTACTCTATGGCTACACCTTC. Protein product: CASSQERDRLLYGYTF.

The chain has TRBV18 and TRBJ2-5; D is ambiguous. Trimming took off 3 bases at V and 0 bases at J, with 5 bases between the two ends. CDR1 KGHSH and CDR2 LQKENI come from the germline V gene. The length of the CDR3 is 13 residues. The CDR3 loop is CASSPGHQETQYF. In DNA, the CDR3 is TGTGCCAGCTCACCCGGACACCAAGAGACCCAGTACTTC.

CDR3 in amino acids: CASSRGTGIQETQYF. In DNA, the CDR3 is TGTGCCAGCAGTAGAGGGACAGGCATACAAGAGACCCAGTACTTC. V usage is TRBV6-2 or TRBV6-3 and J usage is TRBJ2-5, with 8 nucleotides matching TRBD1. With 5 bases clipped from V and 2 bases from J, the junction kept 7 bases outside the gene matches. The CDR3 totals 15 residues. CDR1 and CDR2 (germline): MNHEY, SVGEGT.

This sequence joins TRBV11-1 and TRBJ2-1; D uncertain. With 1 base removed from V and 5 bases from J, the gap between germline ends came to 6 bases. Germline CDR1 is SGHAT and CDR2 is FQDESV (reference sequence). This CDR3 is 13 amino acids long. The CDR3: CASSLDSHNEQFF. CDR3 coding DNA: TGTGCCAGCAGCTTAGACTCTCACAATGAGCAGTTCTTC.

This clone came up once. This rearrangement joins TRBV6-2 or TRBV6-3 to TRBJ1-5, with D unclear. CDR1 and CDR2 from the germline V gene are MNHEY and SVGEGT. The ends were cut back, 3 bases at V and 4 bases at J, with 4 bases in the middle. The length of the CDR3 is 12 residues. The CDR3 nucleotides read TGTGCCAGCAGTTATTTTAATCAGCCCCAGCATTTT. Its protein is CASSYFNQPQHF.

The chain combines TRBV11-1 with TRBJ2-7; TRBD2 matches 9 bases. The germline CDR1 and CDR2 sequences are SGHAT and FQDESV (reference sequence). The CDR3 sequence is 14 residues long. V dropped 5 bases and J dropped 0; count of bases not matched to a gene: 2. The CDR3 is CASSQRGDSYEQYF. The CDR3 DNA is TGTGCCAGCAGCCAGCGGGGGGACTCCTACGAGCAGTACTTC.

As DNA, the CDR3 is TGTGCCAGCAGCTCTCCGGACAGGGGGCTTTATGGCTACACCTTC. Protein product: CASSSPDRGLYGYTF. J is TRBJ1-2 and V is TRBV6-5; TRBD1 aligns across 11 bases. This CDR3 contains 15 residues. With V trimmed by 6 bases and J by 5 bases, 8 bases remained unmatched. Germline assignment: CDR1 MNHEY and CDR2 SVGAGI.

The chain combines TRBV9 with TRBJ2-7, with 8 bases aligning to TRBD1. This CDR3 comprises 14 residues. The V gene end was trimmed by 4 bases and the J gene end by 0 bases; junction bases not matched to a gene: 3. The germline CDR1 and CDR2 sequences are SGDLS and YYNGEE. CDR3 DNA sequence: TGTGCCAGCAGCACGACAGGGGCCTCCTACGAGCAGTACTTC. Translated, it gives CASSTTGASYEQYF.

The chain couples TRBV18 to TRBJ2-7; no reliable D call. The length of the CDR3 is 14 residues. V gave up 2 bases and J gave up 6 bases, with 14 bases separating them. The germline V gene encodes CDR1 KGHSH and CDR2 LQKENI. CDR3 sequence: CASSPNHQLGEQYF. The CDR3 DNA is TGTGCCAGCTCACCAAATCACCAGTTGGGCGAGCAGTACTTC.

The V gene is TRBV6-5, the J gene TRBJ2-7; weak D call: TRBD2 (6 bases). The length of the CDR3 is 15 residues. The germline V gene encodes CDR1 MNHEY and CDR2 SVGAGI. The V gene lost 4 bases and the J gene lost 1 base, with 14 bases spanning the gap. CDR3 nucleotides: TGTGCCAGCAGTTGGGGAGGTTCGGGGTCCTACGAGCAGTACTTC. It is translated as CASSWGGSGSYEQYF.